The clone carrying this T cell receptor beta chain has only a few counts. Its antigen is unidentified. The sample originates from a study of shared clonotypes between healthy human individuals. Study observations and caveats: Of the naive CD4 clonotypes, roughly 5% were shared across a few donors.

CDR1 is SGHKS and CDR2 is YYEKEE in the germline V gene (reference sequence). This CDR3 spans 16 amino acids. V was cut by 4 bases and J by 3 bases, with 17 bases left in between. Clones were read by immunoSEQ multiplex PCR, and TCRdb kept only the in-frame ones, dropping some. Among about 1 million clones listed, 75% were seen once. Nashville, Tennessee was home to all donors, who were Caucasian adults. CD4+ cells yielded CD45RA+ naive and CD45RA-negative memory subsets. The receptor comes from a man between 18 and 35 years old in good health. Source material: memory CD4+ T cells sorted from blood. Described subset: CD45RA-negative fraction. This chain uses TRBV5-5 with TRBJ1-3, with a weak D call TRBD1 (6 bases). CDR3 loop: CASSPPIGGGGNTIYF. The CDR3 DNA follows: TGTGCCAGCAGCCCCCCCATTGGAGGGGGTGGAAACACCATATATTTT.